The 22 T cell receptor beta chains below all came from one sample that was sequenced in a study of blood T cell repertoires in COVID-19. This table comes from immunoSEQ multiplex PCR, and its TCRdb copy is limited to in-frame clones, with some not included. This sample has hundreds of thousands of clones, with about 90% found just once. Source material: peripheral blood. Source of these receptors: a woman between 25 and 40 years old with COVID-19, enrolled during active disease.

The V gene is TRBV27, the J gene TRBJ2-1, with D possibly matching TRBD1 (5 bases). Between the trimmed V and J ends, which lost 3 bases and 5 bases, there was a span of 8 bases. The CDR3 totals 13 residues. Germline V gives CDR1 MNHEY, CDR2 SMNVEV (reference sequence). The CDR3 here is CASSLTAHNEQFF. CDR3 coding DNA: TGTGCCAGCAGTTTGACAGCACACAATGAGCAGTTCTTC.

The chain carries TRBV6-4 and TRBJ2-3; D perhaps matches TRBD2 (7 bases). V lost 2 bases to trimming and J lost 2 bases, with 8 bases between them. Germline V CDR1 and CDR2: MRHNA, SNTAGT. This CDR3 spans 14 amino acids. The CDR3 sequence is CASSDGGATDTQYF. The CDR3 coding sequence is TGTGCCAGCAGTGACGGGGGGGCCACAGATACGCAGTATTTT.

The chain has TRBV28 and TRBJ1-5; D possibly corresponds to TRBD1 (5 bases). The CDR3 contains 15 residues. CDR1 and CDR2 (germline): MDHEN, SYDVKM. With 5 bases removed from V and 0 bases from J, the gap between germline ends came to 11 bases. Here the CDR3 DNA reads TGTGCCAGCAGTACGCTAAGGGGTAGCAATCAGCCCCAGCATTTT. It specifies CASSTLRGSNQPQHF.

This clone turned up a few times. The chain links TRBV5-4 to TRBJ1-2; TRBD1 agrees at 8 bases. V shed 3 bases and J 3 bases; nucleotides not matched to a gene: 4. Germline CDR1 SGHNT, CDR2 YYREEE (reference sequence). The CDR3 covers 14 residues. The chain's CDR3 is CASSSTGDDYGYTF. In DNA, the CDR3 is TGTGCCAGCAGCTCGACAGGGGACGACTATGGCTACACCTTC.

The chain has TRBV6-5 and TRBJ1-4; TRBD1 is a possible D gene (6 bases). The CDR3 is 14 amino acids. Germline loops: CDR1 MNHEY, CDR2 SVGAGI. The V gene lost 2 bases and the J gene lost 7 bases, with 11 bases spanning the gap. The CDR3 loop reads CASSYTGTREKLFF. The CDR3, as DNA: TGTGCCAGCAGTTACACAGGGACGCGTGAAAAACTGTTTTTT.

The chain uses TRBV10-3 and TRBJ2-5, with TRBD1 identical over 8 bases. The CDR3 covers 16 residues. Germline-derived CDR1 and CDR2 are ENHRY and SYGVKD. J was trimmed by 4 bases and V by 6 bases; bases with no gene match: 13. In DNA, the CDR3 is TGTGCCATCAGAGACCCGGACAGGGAAGGTCCAGAGACCCAGTACTTC. Translation: CAIRDPDREGPETQYF.

Details on this clone: Other DNA variants within this sample encode the same CDR3. This chain joins TRBV5-4 and TRBJ1-2, with 8 bases fitting TRBD1. J was trimmed by 7 bases and V by 1 base; bases with no gene match: 3. Germline V gives CDR1 SGHNT, CDR2 YYREEE (reference sequence). This CDR3 is 13 amino acids long. CDR3 nucleotides: TGTGCCAGCAGCTTGCAGGGGGCAGGTGGCTACACCTTC. Amino acids: CASSLQGAGGYTF.

The chain combines TRBV3-1 (or the pseudogene TRBV3-2) with TRBJ2-5; TRBD2 might be the D (7 bases). Germline values: CDR1 LGHDT, CDR2 YNNKEL (reference sequence). The CDR3 totals 15 residues. The V end lost 2 bases, the J end lost 1 base, and 11 bases lay between the germline ends. This CDR3 is CASSQRRGPQETQYF. CDR3 DNA: TGTGCCAGCAGCCAAAGGCGGGGGCCCCAAGAGACCCAGTACTTC.

This chain connects TRBV20-1 to TRBJ2-7, with D possibly TRBD1 on 5 matching bases. The CDR3 has 11 amino acids. V lost 7 bases and J 5 bases, leaving 12 bases between the germline ends. The germline CDR1 and CDR2 sequences are DFQATT and SNEGSKA (reference sequence). The CDR3 DNA reads TGCAGTGGGATAAAGGGGAACGAGCAGTACTTC. Translating gives CSGIKGNEQYF.

The rearrangement links TRBV2 to TRBJ2-5; 8 bases fit TRBD1. This CDR3 is built from 16 residues. Trimming at V came to 7 bases and at J to 0 bases, leaving 10 bases not matched to a gene. Per germline, CDR1 SNHLY and CDR2 FYNNEI. The CDR3 loop reads CASMEDRGQDQETQYF. Written as DNA, the CDR3 is TGTGCCAGCATGGAGGATAGGGGACAGGACCAAGAGACCCAGTACTTC. The complete variable domain, with remaining parts taken from reference TRBV2 and TRBJ2-5, reads EPEVTQTPSHQVTQMGQEVILRCVPISNHLYFYWYRQILGQKVEFLVSFYNNEISEKSEIFDDQFSVERPDGSNFTLKIRSTKLEDSAMYFCASMEDRGQDQETQYFGPGTRLLVL.

The gene calls are TRBV5-4 and TRBJ2-2, with 9 bases lining up with TRBD2. The CDR3 has 15 amino acids. Losses at the gene ends were 2 bases for V and 5 bases for J; bases not matched to a gene: 4. From germline, CDR1 is SGHNT and CDR2 YYREEE (reference sequence). The CDR3 DNA follows: TGTGCCAGCAGCTTCTTACTAGCGGGTACCGGGGAGCTGTTTTTT. Its translation is CASSFLLAGTGELFF.

V usage is TRBV27 and J usage is TRBJ1-5, with D tentatively TRBD1 (6 bases). From germline, CDR1 is MNHEY and CDR2 SMNVEV (reference sequence). The CDR3 sequence is 14 residues long. V lost 3 bases, J lost 6 bases, and 12 bases lay in between. For the CDR3, the DNA is TGTGCCAGCAGTTTCGGGGGGCGAGGTCAGCCCCAGCATTTT. Translating gives CASSFGGRGQPQHF.

This chain joins TRBV5-6 and TRBJ2-6, with D perhaps matching TRBD2 (5 bases). V lost 4 bases to trimming and J lost 8 bases, with 7 bases between them. Germline V CDR1 and CDR2: SGHDT, YYEEEE. The CDR3 has 12 amino acids. CDR3 DNA: TGTGCCAGCAGCCCCGGGACCAACGTCCTGACTTTC. Amino acids: CASSPGTNVLTF.

The V call is TRBV6-6, the J call TRBJ1-2; TRBD1 agrees at 7 bases. Germline V gives CDR1 MNHNY, CDR2 SVGAGI (reference sequence). V lost 5 bases, J lost 7 bases, and 7 bases stayed unmatched. The CDR3 loop spans 13 amino acids. The DNA of the CDR3 is TGTGCCAGCAGTACCGACAGGGTGGCTGGCTACACCTTC. Its protein product is CASSTDRVAGYTF.

The chain couples TRBV7-8 to TRBJ2-7; 7 bases line up with TRBD1. Germline-derived CDR1 and CDR2 are SGHVS and FQNEAQ. Trimming cost V 5 bases and J 3 bases; bases outside gene matches: 10. The CDR3 extends over 15 amino acids. The CDR3 DNA is TGTGCCAGCAGCCCAGAACCGGGACAGTACTACGAGCAGTACGTC. This codes for CASSPEPGQYYEQYV.

The chain employs TRBV7-9 and TRBJ2-1; 10 bases align to TRBD2. The V and J ends lost 2 bases and 2 bases, in that order; junction bases with no gene match: 0. Per germline, CDR1 SEHNR and CDR2 FQNEAQ (reference sequence). The CDR3 consists of 15 residues. The CDR3 region has the DNA TGTGCCAGCAGCTTAAGCGGGGGGGCCTACAATGAGCAGTTCTTC. Translating gives CASSLSGGAYNEQFF.

The gene calls are TRBV2 and TRBJ1-4; a weak D match, TRBD1 (5 bases). Germline assignment: CDR1 SNHLY and CDR2 FYNNEI. The CDR3 extends over 15 amino acids. Trimming removed 6 bases from V and 0 bases from J, with 11 bases in between. CDR3 loop: CASRVGGTTNEKLFF. CDR3 bases: TGTGCCAGCAGAGTTGGGGGGACAACTAATGAAAAACTGTTTTTT.

This clone was counted between two and nine times. The chain links TRBV15 to TRBJ2-2; maybe TRBD1 (6 bases). Between the trimmed V and J ends, which lost 6 bases and 3 bases, there was a span of 11 bases. The CDR3 contains 14 residues. Germline CDR1 is LNHNV and CDR2 is YYDKDF (reference sequence). The CDR3, as DNA: TGTGCCACCAGAAACAGGGATCACACCGGGGAGCTGTTTTTT. Residues: CATRNRDHTGELFF.

The chain has TRBV5-8 and TRBJ1-5, with 11 bases identical to TRBD1. This CDR3 contains 14 residues. Trimming at V came to 4 bases and at J to 6 bases, leaving 3 bases not matched to a gene. Per the germline V gene, CDR1 is SGHTS and CDR2 is YDEGEE. The CDR3: CASSADRGLQPQHF. The DNA of the CDR3 is TGTGCCAGCAGCGCGGACAGGGGGCTTCAGCCCCAGCATTTT.

The chain is built from TRBV18 and TRBJ1-2; D is unresolved. The V gene's germline CDR1 is KGHSH and CDR2 LQKENI. The CDR3 contains 15 residues. V was trimmed by 3 bases and J by 5 bases, leaving 16 bases between them. CDR3 protein: CASSPEQSTTYGYTF. The CDR3 DNA reads as TGTGCCAGCTCACCGGAGCAGTCAACCACATATGGCTACACCTTC.

The V and J genes are TRBV30 and TRBJ2-2; D is perhaps TRBD2 (6 bases). The CDR3 spans 13 residues. V was pared by 2 bases and J by 5 bases, with 9 bases between. Germline V CDR1 and CDR2: GTSNPN, SVGIG (reference sequence). CDR3 bases: TGTGCCTGGAGTATCGGGGGAACCGGGGAGCTGTTTTTT. Translating it yields CAWSIGGTGELFF.

The rearrangement uses TRBV18 and TRBJ1-4, with 7 bases fitting TRBD1. Trimming cost V 5 bases and J 5 bases; bases outside gene matches: 2. The CDR3 runs 13 residues. Germline values: CDR1 KGHSH, CDR2 LQKENI. The CDR3 region is CASSTGQNEKLFF. CDR3 nucleotide sequence: TGTGCCAGCTCAACGGGACAGAATGAAAAACTGTTTTTT.